What follows are 30 T cell receptor beta chains derived from one specimen sequenced in a study of cytomegalovirus exposure and HLA in healthy donors. The study ran its PCR with 60 Vbeta and 13 Jbeta primers. Sequencing used immunoSEQ multiplex PCR; TCRdb keeps in-frame clones, though not all of them. The repertoire consists of 150,000 to 200,000 clones, with approximately 83% occurring once and the leading ten covering 7.5% to 10%. Specimen: PBMCs. Receptors originate from a man between 18 and 35 years old in good health and CMV-seropositive.

Worth noting for this clone: At one boundary the junction diverges from the germline segment, which might be a read error. The chain carries TRBV18 and TRBJ2-2, with 10 bases that match TRBD1. Germline CDR1 reads KGHSH; CDR2 reads LQKENI. The CDR3 is 17 amino acids. The CDR3 protein is CASSAPGTGEATGELFF. The CDR3 DNA follows: TGTGCCAGCTCAGCACCCGGGACAGGGGAGGCCACCGGGGAGCTGTTTTTT.

V and J are TRBV5-6 and TRBJ1-1; TRBD1 aligns across 9 bases. This CDR3 region has 15 residues. V was pared by 2 bases and J by 6 bases, with 8 bases of the junction left unmatched. Germline CDR1 is SGHDT and CDR2 is YYEEEE. CDR3 in DNA: TGTGCCAGCAGCTTCGACAGGGGGTCAACCGCTGAAGCTTTCTTT. Translation gives CASSFDRGSTAEAFF.

V and J are TRBV5-1 and TRBJ1-2; 8 nucleotides match TRBD1. CDR1 and CDR2 (germline): SGHRS, YFSETQ. Unmatched junction bases numbered 3, after V lost 4 bases and J lost 4 bases. The CDR3 length is 13 residues. This CDR3 reads CASSVDRGYGYTF. DNA for the CDR3: TGCGCCAGCAGCGTAGACAGGGGCTATGGCTACACCTTC.

The rearrangement links TRBV15 to TRBJ2-7, with a tentative D call TRBD2 (6 bases). The CDR3 loop spans 13 amino acids. Trimming left V 1 base short and J 7 bases short, with 11 bases between. The V gene's germline CDR1 is LNHNV and CDR2 YYDKDF (reference sequence). The CDR3 region has the DNA TGTGCCACCAGCAGAGGGGAGGCTACAGAGCAGTACTTC. Residues: CATSRGEATEQYF.

This clone was seen a single time. The gene calls are TRBV7-2 and TRBJ2-2; D is unclear. Germline CDR1 reads SGHTA; CDR2 reads FQGNSA. Trimming took 1 base from V and 1 from J, leaving 4 bases between them. CDR3 length: 14 residues. As DNA, the CDR3 is TGTGCCAGCAGCTTAGACGGGAACACCGGGGAGCTGTTTTTT. This gives the protein CASSLDGNTGELFF.

CDR3 bases: TGTGCCAGCAGCCAAGATCTGGCGCTAGCACGCGAGCAGTACTTC. Encoded protein: CASSQDLALAREQYF. The chain recombines TRBV14 with TRBJ2-7, with a possible D match to TRBD2 (5 bases). Germline V lookup: CDR1 SGHDN, CDR2 FVKESK. The CDR3 totals 15 residues. Trimming stripped 0 bases from V and 6 bases from J, with 15 bases between. The full variable domain, rest sourced from reference TRBV14 and TRBJ2-7, is EAGVTQFPSHSVIEKGQTVTLRCDPISGHDNLYWYRRVMGKEIKFLLHFVKESKQDESGMPNNRFLAERTGGTYSTLKVQPAELEDSGVYFCASSQDLALAREQYFGPGTRLTVT.

The chain links TRBV7-2 to TRBJ2-5; D is ambiguous. Germline V gives CDR1 SGHTA, CDR2 FQGNSA. This CDR3 has 12 residues. The germline V and J ends were trimmed by 5 bases and 5 bases, with 9 bases remaining between them. CDR3 nucleotide sequence: TGTGCCAGCAGCGTTAACGGGGAGACCCAGTACTTC. Protein: CASSVNGETQYF. Full variable domain (remainder filled in from reference TRBV7-2 and TRBJ2-5): GAGVSQSPSNKVTEKGKDVELRCDPISGHTALYWYRQSLGQGLEFLIYFQGNSAPDKSGLPSDRFSAERTGGSVSTLTIQRTQQEDSAVYLCASSVNGETQYFGPGTRLLVL.

The genes are TRBV14 and TRBJ2-1; 8 bases align to TRBD2. Losses at the gene ends were 5 bases for V and 7 bases for J; bases not matched to a gene: 10. This CDR3 comprises 15 residues. Germline CDR1 and CDR2: SGHDN and FVKESK. The CDR3 is CASSGTGGPGNEQFF. As DNA, the CDR3 is TGTGCCAGCAGCGGAACGGGGGGGCCGGGGAATGAGCAGTTCTTC.

The V and J genes are TRBV9 and TRBJ2-7, with 7 bases that match TRBD1. The CDR3 consists of 15 residues. J lost 5 bases, V lost 4 bases, and 12 bases had no gene match. Germline assignment: CDR1 SGDLS and CDR2 YYNGEE. Here the CDR3 reads CASSLAGGSMNEQYF. CDR3 DNA sequence: TGTGCCAGCAGCCTAGCAGGGGGAAGTATGAACGAGCAGTACTTC.

The chain couples TRBV6-5 to TRBJ2-3; 10 nucleotides agree with TRBD1. Germline V gives CDR1 MNHEY, CDR2 SVGAGI. The CDR3 totals 16 residues. With 0 bases clipped from V and 6 bases from J, the junction kept 6 bases outside the gene matches. CDR3 residues: CASSYSWDRGGDTQYF. DNA of the CDR3: TGTGCCAGCAGTTACTCGTGGGACAGGGGAGGGGATACGCAGTATTTT.

This chain uses TRBV27 with TRBJ2-7; 10 bases agree with TRBD1. With 5 bases clipped from V and 6 bases from J, the junction kept 4 bases outside the gene matches. Germline lookup yields CDR1 MNHEY and CDR2 SMNVEV (reference sequence). This CDR3 is built from 13 residues. CDR3: CASSQGQGTEQYF. In nucleotides, the CDR3 is TGTGCCAGCAGTCAGGGACAGGGGACCGAGCAGTACTTC.

The rearrangement links TRBV7-2 to TRBJ2-5; 9 bases agree with TRBD1. The V and J ends lost 6 bases and 5 bases, in that order; junction bases with no gene match: 10. The CDR3 spans 15 residues. From germline, CDR1 is SGHTA and CDR2 FQGNSA. CDR3 sequence: CASRLTGGASETQYF. CDR3 DNA: TGTGCCAGCAGACTCACAGGGGGCGCCTCGGAGACCCAGTACTTC.

V gene TRBV5-6 combines with J gene TRBJ2-1, with D tentatively TRBD1 (6 bases). The CDR3 covers 15 residues. Trimming took 0 bases from V and 0 from J, leaving 7 bases between them. The germline V gene encodes CDR1 SGHDT and CDR2 YYEEEE. In DNA form, the CDR3 reads TGTGCCAGCAGCTTGGGGGGGCACTCCTACAATGAGCAGTTCTTC. Amino acid sequence: CASSLGGHSYNEQFF.

This clone was detected only once. The chain combines TRBV15 with TRBJ2-1, with D maybe TRBD1 (5 bases). V was pared by 0 bases and J by 3 bases, with 12 bases between. Germline V gene data show CDR1 as LNHNV and CDR2 as YYDKDF (reference sequence). The CDR3 contains 16 residues. The CDR3 here is CATSRDLGQNYNEQFF. The CDR3 DNA sequence: TGTGCCACCAGCAGAGATCTAGGACAAAACTACAATGAGCAGTTCTTC.

CDR3 sequence reads: CASTLGTGAYEQYF. The CDR3 DNA is TGTGCCAGCACCCTAGGGACAGGAGCCTACGAGCAGTACTTC. The rearrangement joins TRBV13 to TRBJ2-7; 8 bases fit TRBD1. Germline trimming cut 7 bases from V and 2 bases from J; bases unmatched to any gene: 7. The CDR3 consists of 14 residues. In germline, CDR1 is PRHDT, CDR2 FYEKMQ (reference sequence).

The rearrangement links TRBV6-6 to TRBJ1-2; 9 bases are shared with TRBD1. Germline CDR1 MNHNY, CDR2 SVGAGI (reference sequence). The CDR3 runs to 13 residues. V was clipped by 7 bases and J by 8 bases; unmatched bases: 8. DNA for the CDR3: TGTGCCAGCACCCCAGGGACAGGGAAGGGCTACACCTTC. Protein sequence: CASTPGTGKGYTF.

The chain couples TRBV4-3 to TRBJ2-2; a possible D gene is TRBD1 (5 bases). The CDR3 runs 15 residues. V lost 2 bases to trimming and J lost 7 bases, with 14 bases between them. In germline, CDR1 is LGHNA, CDR2 YSLEER. CDR3 sequence reads: CASSQQGRFHGELFF. As DNA, the CDR3 is TGCGCCAGCAGCCAACAGGGCCGATTTCACGGGGAGCTGTTTTTT.

The CDR3 region is CASCKVLATDTQYF. The DNA of the CDR3 is TGTGCCAGCTGTAAGGTCCTAGCAACAGATACGCAGTATTTT. V usage is TRBV2 and J usage is TRBJ2-3, with a tentative D call TRBD2 (5 bases). The ends were cut back, 8 bases at V and 3 bases at J, with 15 bases in the middle. The length of the CDR3 is 14 residues. The germline gives CDR1 SNHLY, CDR2 FYNNEI.

With regard to this clone: At one end the junction does not follow the germline gene, possibly because of a read error. The J gene is TRBJ2-7, the V gene TRBV7-9; 10 positions match TRBD1. The CDR3 extends over 16 amino acids. The germline V gene encodes CDR1 SEHNR and CDR2 FQNEAQ (reference sequence). The CDR3, as DNA: TGTTCCAGCAGCTTACAGGACAGGGGGACCTTCTACGAGCAGTACTTC. Translating it yields CSSSLQDRGTFYEQYF.

The rearrangement links TRBV2 to TRBJ1-5; no reliable D call. Between the trimmed V and J ends, which lost 5 bases and 1 base, there was a span of 12 bases. Germline V gene data show CDR1 as SNHLY and CDR2 as FYNNEI. The CDR3 consists of 15 residues. The CDR3 reads CASSTEHTSNQPQHF. The CDR3, as DNA: TGTGCCAGCAGTACGGAGCACACCAGCAATCAGCCCCAGCATTTT.

This clone was seen a single time. The rearrangement joins TRBV18 to TRBJ1-2; TRBD1 matches 7 bases. V trimming: 0 bases; J trimming: 2 bases; junction bases outside the gene matches: 0. Germline loops: CDR1 KGHSH, CDR2 LQKENI. The CDR3 has 14 residues. The CDR3 loop is CASSPPGQNYGYTF. The CDR3 DNA is TGTGCCAGCTCACCACCGGGACAGAACTATGGCTACACCTTC.

This clone occurred once. This chain links TRBV10-3 with TRBJ2-1; 14 bases agree with TRBD2. V was pared by 6 bases and J by 7 bases, with 8 bases of the junction left unmatched. The CDR3 runs to 16 residues. Germline V gene lookup returns CDR1 ENHRY and CDR2 SYGVKD. The CDR3 DNA sequence: TGTGCCATCAGGGGGACTAGCGGGGGAGACTTTAATGAGCAGTTCTTC. Amino acid sequence: CAIRGTSGGDFNEQFF.

This clone was observed a few times. The rearrangement joins TRBV7-3 to TRBJ2-2, with 8 positions matching TRBD1. Trimming removed 5 bases from V and 5 bases from J; junction bases left unmatched: 4. The CDR3 has 14 amino acids. In germline, CDR1 is SGHTA, CDR2 FQGTGA. The CDR3 here is CASSQDRGTGELFF. Here the CDR3 DNA reads TGTGCCAGCAGCCAAGACAGGGGTACCGGGGAGCTGTTTTTT.

The rearrangement joins TRBV9 to TRBJ1-1; D is uncertain. Trimming removed 4 bases from V and 4 bases from J, with 11 bases in between. The CDR3 totals 13 residues. Germline-derived CDR1 and CDR2 are SGDLS and YYNGEE. The CDR3 DNA reads as TGTGCCAGCAGCCCCCCCCGCAGCACTGAAGCTTTCTTT. Translated, it gives CASSPPRSTEAFF. The entire variable domain, with the rest obtained from reference TRBV9 and TRBJ1-1, is as follows: DSGVTQTPKHLITATGQRVTLRCSPRSGDLSVYWYQQSLDQGLQFLIQYYNGEERAKGNILERFSAQQFPDLHSELNLSSLELGDSALYFCASSPPRSTEAFFGQGTRLTVV.

This sequence joins TRBV9 and TRBJ2-1; 8 bases are a match to TRBD2. The CDR3 is 16 residues long. Germline CDR1 is SGDLS and CDR2 is YYNGEE. V dropped 5 bases and J dropped 4; count of bases not matched to a gene: 11. CDR3 bases: TGTGCCAGCAGTGGGCCGGGACTAGGGGTATACAATGAGCAGTTCTTC. Translating it yields CASSGPGLGVYNEQFF.

This clone showed up many times. The chain has TRBV12-5 and TRBJ2-1, with D tentatively TRBD2 (6 bases). Germline V gene lookup returns CDR1 LGHNT and CDR2 FRNRAP. The CDR3 length is 14 residues. Trimming took off 5 bases at V and 4 bases at J, with 12 bases between the two ends. The CDR3 reads CASGPDGGYNEQFF. For the CDR3, the DNA is TGTGCTAGTGGTCCGGACGGGGGTTACAATGAGCAGTTCTTC.

The V call is TRBV19, the J call TRBJ1-6, with D tentatively TRBD1 (5 bases). The CDR3 length is 16 residues. Per the germline V gene, CDR1 is LNHDA and CDR2 is SQIVND (reference sequence). Trimming took off 7 bases at V and 0 bases at J, with 13 bases between the two ends. CDR3 residues: CASKITGISYNSPLHF. As DNA, the CDR3 is TGTGCCAGTAAGATCACAGGCATCTCCTATAATTCACCCCTCCACTTT.

This clone showed up just once. This chain uses TRBV7-2 with TRBJ2-1; 9 nucleotides agree with TRBD1. From germline, CDR1 is SGHTA and CDR2 FQGNSA. The CDR3 covers 14 residues. The V gene end was trimmed by 1 base and the J gene end by 10 bases; junction bases not matched to a gene: 5. The DNA for the CDR3 is TGTGCCAGCAGCTTAGTAGGGACAGGGAACGAGCAGTTCTTC. Its protein is CASSLVGTGNEQFF.

This clone was recorded once. The chain couples TRBV7-3 to TRBJ2-1, with D possibly being TRBD2 (7 bases). The CDR3 contains 16 residues. V was trimmed by 5 bases and J by 5 bases, leaving 19 bases between them. CDR1 is SGHTA and CDR2 is FQGTGA in the germline V gene. The CDR3 sequence: CASSPQGREYDNEQFF. The DNA of the CDR3 is TGTGCCAGCAGCCCCCAGGGGAGGGAATACGACAATGAGCAGTTCTTC.

The CDR3 DNA is TGTGCCAGCAGTGGACAGGTCCCGTCCTACGAGCAGTACTTC. Translation: CASSGQVPSYEQYF. The rearrangement joins TRBV2 to TRBJ2-7, with D perhaps TRBD1 (6 bases). CDR1 and CDR2 from the germline V gene are SNHLY and FYNNEI. Trimming pared 4 bases from V and 1 base from J, leaving 11 bases between. The CDR3 has 14 residues.